A single sample is the source of the 19 T cell receptor beta chains below, sequenced in a study of blood T cell repertoires in COVID-19. TCRdb's copy holds only in-frame clones and misses some; the assay was immunoSEQ multiplex PCR. The table records around 200,000 clones, approximately 80% of them present only once. The specimen sequenced was peripheral blood. These receptors originate from a woman aged 80 or over with acute or convalescent COVID-19.

The chain links TRBV6-6 to TRBJ1-3; D might be TRBD1 (6 bases). V lost 3 bases and J 0 bases, leaving 9 bases between the germline ends. The CDR3 sequence is 15 residues long. Germline CDR1 MNHNY, CDR2 SVGAGI (reference sequence). For the CDR3, the DNA is TGTGCCAGCAGTTATGGGGACATCTCTGGAAACACCATATATTTT. Translation gives CASSYGDISGNTIYF.

The J gene is TRBJ1-4, the V gene TRBV19, with D unresolved. The CDR3 extends over 14 amino acids. Trimming took 1 base from V and 4 from J, leaving 7 bases between them. CDR1 and CDR2 from the germline V gene are LNHDA and SQIVND (reference sequence). The CDR3 is CASSIATGNEKLFF. CDR3 sequence (DNA): TGTGCCAGTAGTATAGCTACGGGTAATGAAAAACTGTTTTTT.

The chain has TRBV30 and TRBJ2-3; tentative D call: TRBD2 (5 bases). Germline V lookup: CDR1 GTSNPN, CDR2 SVGIG (reference sequence). CDR3 length: 15 amino acids. Trimming left V 4 bases short and J 4 bases short, with 18 bases between. CDR3 residues: CAWTRNSLGADTQYF. In DNA, the CDR3 is TGTGCCTGGACTAGGAACTCGCTCGGGGCAGATACGCAGTATTTT. The full variable domain, rest sourced from reference TRBV30 and TRBJ2-3, is SQTIHQWPATLVQPVGSPLSLECTVEGTSNPNLYWYRQAAGRGLQLLFYSVGIGQISSEVPQNLSASRPQDRQFILSSKKLLLSDSGFYLCAWTRNSLGADTQYFGPGTRLTVL.

This clone turned up a few times. V gene TRBV4-1 combines with J gene TRBJ2-7; the match to TRBD1 covers 9 bases. This CDR3 has 16 residues. Losses at the gene ends were 5 bases for V and 2 bases for J; bases not matched to a gene: 10. From germline, CDR1 is MGHRA and CDR2 YSYEKL. The CDR3 protein is CASSFRTGGATYEQYF. For the CDR3, the DNA is TGCGCCAGCAGCTTTCGCACAGGGGGCGCAACCTACGAGCAGTACTTC.

The V call is TRBV2, the J call TRBJ2-5; 10 bases are a match to TRBD2. V dropped 5 bases and J dropped 1; count of bases not matched to a gene: 4. CDR3 size: 15 residues. Germline assignment: CDR1 SNHLY and CDR2 FYNNEI. The CDR3, as DNA: TGTGCCAGCAGTAGGGCTAGCGGGGGCCAAGAGACCCAGTACTTC. It specifies CASSRASGGQETQYF.

This chain joins TRBV19 and TRBJ2-3; D call uncertain. The germline gives CDR1 LNHDA, CDR2 SQIVND (reference sequence). Trimming removed 4 bases from V and 2 bases from J, with 13 bases in between. CDR3 length: 15 residues. DNA of the CDR3: TGTGCCAGTAGTACGTTACTACTTCCCACAGATACGCAGTATTTT. As protein: CASSTLLLPTDTQYF. The full variable domain, rest sourced from reference TRBV19 and TRBJ2-3, is DGGITQSPKYLFRKEGQNVTLSCEQNLNHDAMYWYRQDPGQGLRLIYYSQIVNDFQKGDIAEGYSVSREKKESFPLTVTSAQKNPTAFYLCASSTLLLPTDTQYFGPGTRLTVL.

J is TRBJ2-7 and V is TRBV6-2 or TRBV6-3; 7 positions agree with TRBD1. Germline assignment: CDR1 MNHEY and CDR2 SVGEGT. The V segment lost 4 bases and the J segment 0 bases; nucleotides outside the gene matches: 6. The CDR3 is made up of 15 amino acids. CDR3 amino acids: CASSSDREGSYEQYF. CDR3 DNA: TGTGCCAGCAGTTCAGACAGGGAAGGCTCCTACGAGCAGTACTTC.

This CDR3 reads CASSLQQGKSEKLFF. CDR3 DNA sequence: TGTGCCAGCAGCTTACAACAGGGCAAGTCTGAAAAACTGTTTTTT. The rearrangement joins TRBV7-2 to TRBJ1-4; D perhaps matches TRBD1 (6 bases). Germline V gene lookup returns CDR1 SGHTA and CDR2 FQGNSA. The CDR3 covers 15 residues. V lost 2 bases to trimming and J lost 7 bases, with 14 bases between them.

This CDR3 is CASSLGHGGYGYTF. The CDR3 coding sequence is TGTGCCAGCAGCTTAGGCCACGGAGGATATGGCTACACCTTC. The J gene is TRBJ1-2, the V gene TRBV7-2; no reliable D call. The CDR3 contains 14 residues. V dropped 1 base and J dropped 5 bases, with 11 bases sitting between them. The germline V gene has CDR1 SGHTA and CDR2 FQGNSA.

V and J are TRBV10-3 and TRBJ1-2; D possibly corresponds to TRBD1 (5 bases). Germline V CDR1 and CDR2: ENHRY, SYGVKD. The ends were cut back, 3 bases at V and 8 bases at J, with 13 bases in the middle. The CDR3 contains 13 residues. CDR3 sequence: CAISEGGVGGYTF. Written as DNA, the CDR3 is TGTGCCATCAGTGAAGGAGGGGTAGGCGGCTACACCTTC.

This chain links TRBV3-1 (or the pseudogene TRBV3-2) with TRBJ1-2; TRBD1 matches 8 bases. CDR3 length: 16 residues. Germline V lookup: CDR1 LGHDT, CDR2 YNNKEL (reference sequence). The junction had 10 bases not matched to a gene; V was cut back by 0 bases and J by 7 bases. The CDR3 nucleotides read TGTGCCAGCAGCCAAGATCTTGTGGACAGGGCGGGTGGCTACACCTTC. This encodes CASSQDLVDRAGGYTF.

Only one count was recorded for this clone. The chain recombines TRBV6-2 or TRBV6-3 with TRBJ2-4; 12 nucleotides match TRBD2. V gave up 3 bases and J gave up 4 bases; unmatched junction bases: 4. CDR1 MNHEY and CDR2 SVGEGT come from the germline V gene. The CDR3 consists of 16 residues. The CDR3 coding sequence is TGTGCCAGCAGTTATGGGCTAGCGGGAGGGAAAAACATTCAGTACTTC. Protein: CASSYGLAGGKNIQYF.

The V call is TRBV6-5, the J call TRBJ2-5; D is unresolved. V dropped 6 bases and J dropped 4 bases, with 12 bases sitting between them. Germline assignment: CDR1 MNHEY and CDR2 SVGAGI. The CDR3 covers 13 residues. The CDR3 DNA sequence: TGTGCCAGCAGGGATACGGGTCGAGAGACCCAGTACTTC. Its protein product is CASRDTGRETQYF.

This chain joins TRBV6-2 or TRBV6-3 and TRBJ1-2; D call uncertain. Trimming left V 2 bases short and J 6 bases short, with 13 bases between. The CDR3 totals 14 residues. Germline lookup yields CDR1 MNHEY and CDR2 SVGEGT. CDR3 nucleotide sequence: TGTGCCAGCAGTTACCTCGGACTTCGGAATGGCTACACCTTC. This sequence encodes CASSYLGLRNGYTF.

V and J are TRBV5-6 and TRBJ1-2; 7 bases fit TRBD1. This CDR3 comprises 16 residues. V lost 3 bases, J lost 6 bases, and 14 bases stayed unmatched. From germline, CDR1 is SGHDT and CDR2 YYEEEE. This CDR3 is CASSSGGTVTLHGYTF. Here the CDR3 DNA reads TGTGCCAGCAGCTCAGGGGGGACGGTTACGCTTCATGGCTACACCTTC.

This rearrangement joins TRBV7-2 to TRBJ2-1, with TRBD2 matching over 8 bases. Looked up from germline, CDR1 is SGHTA and CDR2 is FQGNSA. J gave up 10 bases and V 2 bases, and 16 bases lay outside the gene matches. This CDR3 has 17 residues. The CDR3 loop reads CASSLLGVSGGVGEQFF. The CDR3 DNA sequence: TGTGCCAGCAGCTTATTAGGTGTAAGCGGGGGTGTCGGGGAGCAGTTCTTC.

The V and J genes are TRBV20-1 and TRBJ2-1; 12 bases are shared with TRBD1. This CDR3 comprises 15 residues. Trimming cost V 3 bases and J 6 bases; bases outside gene matches: 6. Germline CDR1 DFQATT, CDR2 SNEGSKA (reference sequence). The CDR3 reads CSASTGTGGFNEQFF. Written as DNA, the CDR3 is TGCAGTGCTAGTACCGGGACAGGGGGCTTCAATGAGCAGTTCTTC.

The gene calls are TRBV11-3 and TRBJ2-5, with TRBD1 matching 11 bases. The germline gives CDR1 SGHNT, CDR2 YENEEA. V was pared by 1 base and J by 6 bases, with 4 bases of the junction left unmatched. The CDR3 covers 15 residues. The DNA for the CDR3 is TGTGCCAGCAGCTTAGGGACAGGGGGCGCGAAGACCCAGTACTTC. Its protein product is CASSLGTGGAKTQYF.

The rearrangement links TRBV19 to TRBJ1-1; 7 nucleotides line up with TRBD1. CDR1 LNHDA and CDR2 SQIVND come from the germline V gene (reference sequence). This CDR3 has 13 amino acids. J lost 5 bases, V lost 5 bases, and 5 bases had no gene match. CDR3 residues: CASSVDRVTEAFF. The CDR3 DNA sequence: TGTGCCAGTAGTGTCGACAGGGTGACTGAAGCTTTCTTT.